The next 5 T cell receptor beta chains were all read from a single sample in a study of T cell responses to AZD1222 COVID-19 vaccine (dated by TCRdb to the early 2020s). The time point label here, explained by the study, means: about 28 days (+/-7) after the second vaccine dose. The library was generated by the immunoSEQ multiplex PCR assay. The source is immuneACCESS, and TCRdb retained only in-frame sequences with V and J called. Part of the clones is not carried over; for the studies checked, unresolved V genes explain less than half of this, and the remainder is unexplained. The sample table lists some 96,000 clones, less than 85% of them with a count of one. The ten most abundant clones make up approximately 15% of the sample. The sample was peripheral blood, taken 28 days after the second AZD1222 dose. The receptors shown here come from an adult who received the AZD1222 COVID-19 vaccine.

This chain joins TRBV6-5 and TRBJ2-7, with 8 bases aligning to TRBD1. V dropped 2 bases and J dropped 4; count of bases not matched to a gene: 10. Germline values: CDR1 MNHEY, CDR2 SVGAGI. This CDR3 has 16 amino acids. The CDR3 protein is CASSYGGPGQGYEQYF. As DNA, the CDR3 is TGTGCCAGCAGTTACGGGGGCCCCGGACAGGGTTACGAGCAGTACTTC.

V is TRBV12-1 and J is TRBJ1-2; TRBD1 was called by the table and not checked on the DNA. TRBV12-1 counts as a pseudogene. CDR3 size: 16 residues. The CDR3, as DNA: TGTGCCAGCAGCTTAATCCAGGGCTCCCGCTCCCCCGGCTACACCTTC. Its protein product is CASSLIQGSRSPGYTF.

The chain joins TRBV27 to TRBJ1-6; tentatively, D is TRBD1 (5 bases). The CDR3 is made up of 20 amino acids. The germline gives CDR1 MNHEY, CDR2 SMNVEV (reference sequence). V shed 5 bases and J shed 1 base, with 24 bases lying between them. The DNA for the CDR3 is TGTGCCAGCAGTCCCCGTCCCAGACAGATGCCAGGGTCCTATAATTCACCCCTCCACTTT. It specifies CASSPRPRQMPGSYNSPLHF.

This chain joins TRBV14 and TRBJ1-4, with 11 bases that match TRBD1. The CDR3 length is 14 residues. Germline V lookup: CDR1 SGHDN, CDR2 FVKESK. Trimming took 4 bases from V and 8 from J; bases not matched to a gene: 3. The CDR3 DNA follows: TGTGCCAGCAGCCCCCGGACAGGGGGCGAAAAACTGTTTTTT. Translated: CASSPRTGGEKLFF.

The rearrangement uses TRBV24-1 and TRBJ2-2; D uncertain. Germline V gene sequence: CDR1 KGHDR, CDR2 SFDVKD. This CDR3 is built from 16 residues. Deletions cut 1 base from V and 6 bases from J, with 14 bases between. CDR3 sequence (DNA): TGTGCCACCAGTGATTTAGAGCGAACCTCCCCCGGGGAGCTGTTTTTT. It translates to CATSDLERTSPGELFF.